The sample holds a few counts of the clone carrying this T cell receptor (beta chain). Its antigen is unknown. With 1 base removed from V and 1 base from J, the gap between germline ends came to 11 bases. The CDR3 extends over 15 amino acids. CDR1 and CDR2 (germline): SGHNT, YYREEE (reference sequence). Since all of the isolated RNA was reverse transcribed, expressed TCRB transcripts were what got sequenced. Samples of naive, central memory and regulatory T cells yielded a mean of approximately 3.7 million reads. Sequencing used immunoSEQ multiplex PCR; TCRdb keeps in-frame clones, though not all of them. The data hold more than 550,000 clones, with around 15% observed a single time. This entry is derived from a study of beta chain features in type 1 diabetes. On the study more broadly: Healthy donors and patients showed comparable age, gender and cell yields. The study's findings and limits: Moderate yet significant TCRB CDR3 shortening was seen in Type 1 diabetes patients in all four CD4+ subsets. Cells with high TCR expression could be over-represented by cDNA sequencing.

The genes are TRBV5-4 and TRBJ1-1, with D tentatively TRBD1 (5 bases). This sequence was found in a man between 18 and 35 years old with type 1 diabetes. Sample: naive CD4+ T cells from blood. As DNA, the CDR3 is TGTGCCAGCAGCTTGTATCGTCAGGGGAACACTGAAGCTTTCTTT. This gives the protein CASSLYRQGNTEAFF.